The source of this T cell receptor beta chain is a study of cytomegalovirus exposure and HLA in healthy donors. Germline CDR1 is SGHTA and CDR2 is FQGNSA. The CDR3 is made up of 12 amino acids. V lost 3 bases to trimming and J lost 5 bases, with 7 bases between them. Primers included in the PCR were 60 Vbeta and 13 Jbeta primers. Generated by immunoSEQ multiplex PCR, the TCRdb table keeps only in-frame clones and is missing some. The data show tens of thousands of clones, with roughly four fifths seen just once and 1.9% held by the top ten. Overall study results and limits: There were reportedly fewer N-insertions in an Asian-associated ancestry cluster than the roughly 610-donor mean, in a later analysis. Further analysis, carried out later, found HLA-associated TCR beta chains more clonally expanded than equally common other chains. An analysis that came later showed most CMV-associated TCR beta chains appearing HLA-restricted.

Concerning this clone: Its antigen is still unknown.

Sequenced material: PBMCs. The clonotype comes from a man aged 18 to 29 in good health and CMV-seronegative. V gene TRBV7-2 combines with J gene TRBJ1-1; D is ambiguous. CDR3 region: CASSFSITEAFF. The CDR3, as DNA: TGTGCCAGCAGCTTTAGTATAACTGAAGCTTTCTTT.